This is a list of T cell receptor beta chains from one sample in a study of control samples from healthy donors and cancer patients. Generated by immunoSEQ multiplex PCR, the TCRdb table keeps only in-frame clones and is missing some. The sample carries approximately 170,000 clones, about 94% recorded once. Sequences were obtained from blood. The receptors originated from a woman younger than 45 in good health. The CDR3 runs from the conserved cysteine through the conserved F or W. A D gene is named only where the DNA matches it firmly. A row's size may be missing; if present it is once, few, many or a size class.

v_call	d_call	j_call	clone_size	cdr3_nt	cdr3_aa
TRBV5-6	.	TRBJ2-7	.	TGTGCCAGCAGCTTGTGGCAGACCCGCTACGAGCAGTACTTC	CASSLWQTRYEQYF
TRBV11-2	TRBD2	TRBJ2-5	.	TGTGCCAGCAGCTCCAGCGGGACGCGGGAGACCCAGTACTTC	CASSSSGTRETQYF
TRBV5-6	TRBD1	TRBJ2-7	once	TGTGCCAGCAGCGGCCGGGACAGGGGCTACGAGCAGTACTTC	CASSGRDRGYEQYF
TRBV7-2	TRBD2	TRBJ2-7	.	TGTGCCAGCAGCCGCGGGGGGAGCTCCTACGAGCAGTACTTC	CASSRGGSSYEQYF
TRBV6-5	TRBD2	TRBJ2-7	.	TGTGCCAGCAGACTAGCGGGAGCGGGCGAGCAGTACTTC	CASRLAGAGEQYF
TRBV27	.	TRBJ2-1	.	TGTGCCAGCAGTTTAAAGAGTTCCTACAATGAGCAGTTCTTC	CASSLKSSYNEQFF
TRBV6-4	.	TRBJ2-1	few	TGTGCCACCTCAGGCGGGGCACAGGGCAATGAGCAGTTCTTC	CATSGGAQGNEQFF
TRBV2	TRBD1	TRBJ1-1	.	TGTGCCAGCAGGCGCGCGACGGGACAGGGGCCATGGGGGTATAGGAACACTGAAGCTTTCTTT	CASRRATGQGPWGYRNTEAFF
TRBV19	TRBD1	TRBJ1-5	.	TGTGCCGCCGACAGGGGGTATAGCAATCAGCCCCAGCATTTT	CAADRGYSNQPQHF
TRBV7-2	.	TRBJ2-7	few	TGTGCCAGCAGCCTGCGGACCCAGAGACCCAACTTC	CASSLRTQRPNF
TRBV24-1	.	TRBJ2-3	.	TGTGCCACCAGTGATGCAACAGATACGCAGTATTTT	CATSDATDTQYF
TRBV7-9	.	TRBJ2-7	.	TGTGCCAGCAGCCACAGGGACTTTTACGAGCAGTACTTC	CASSHRDFYEQYF
TRBV5-1	.	TRBJ2-3	.	TGCGCCAGCACCTCTGGGTTAGTCAACTCCGGAGATACGCAGTATTTT	CASTSGLVNSGDTQYF
TRBV3-1/TRBV3-2	.	TRBJ2-3	.	TGTGCCAGCAGCCAATTAAGGGCCCACCAGGATACGCAGTATTTT	CASSQLRAHQDTQYF
TRBV5-4	TRBD2	TRBJ2-7	.	TGTGCCAGCAGCTTGGGGACACTAGCGGGCAACTCCTACGAGCAGTACTTC	CASSLGTLAGNSYEQYF
TRBV23-1	.	TRBJ1-5	.	TGCGCCAGCAGTCAATCCGCCGGGCCCCGTGGCCAGCATTTT	CASSQSAGPRGQHF
TRBV7-9	.	TRBJ2-1	.	TGTGCCAGCAGCGATCGTGAGCAGTTCTTC	CASSDREQFF
TRBV29-1	.	TRBJ2-1	.	TGCAGCGTTGAAGATGGCCGGGACCCTGAGCAGTTCTTC	CSVEDGRDPEQFF
TRBV28	.	TRBJ2-7	few	TGTGCCAGCAGTCTACAGCCCTACGAGCAGTACTTC	CASSLQPYEQYF
TRBV5-6	.	TRBJ1-2	.	TGTGCCAGCAGCTTTGAACCGTCCCCCTATGGCTACACCTTC	CASSFEPSPYGYTF
TRBV19	.	TRBJ2-4	.	TGTGCCAGTAAGAGAGGGGAAGCCAAAAACATTCAGTACTTC	CASKRGEAKNIQYF
TRBV18	.	TRBJ1-4	.	TGTGCCAGCTCACAGGGTTCTAATGAAAAACTGTTTTTT	CASSQGSNEKLFF
TRBV28	.	TRBJ2-7	.	TGTGCCAGCAGGCCTAGGCTGACACTGGATTCCTACGAGCAGTACTTC	CASRPRLTLDSYEQYF
TRBV5-1	.	TRBJ1-1	.	TGCGCCAGCAGCTTCCCTGACAGGCCCGCGGGGACTGAAGCTTTCTTT	CASSFPDRPAGTEAFF
TRBV7-9	TRBD1	TRBJ2-7	.	TGTGCCAGCAGCACAGGACAGGGGGCCTACGAGCAGTACTTC	CASSTGQGAYEQYF
TRBV6-5	TRBD1	TRBJ1-5	.	TGTGCCAGCAGTTACGCAGGGGGAGGCAATCAGCCCCAGCATTTT	CASSYAGGGNQPQHF
TRBV24-1	TRBD1	TRBJ2-2	.	TGTGCCACCAGTCCTTGGGCCCCCGGGACAGGGGGCACCGGGGAGCTGTTTTTT	CATSPWAPGTGGTGELFF
TRBV12-3/TRBV12-4	TRBD1	TRBJ1-1	.	TGTGCCAGCACCGAGACAGGGGAAGTGCGGGCTTTCTTT	CASTETGEVRAFF
TRBV7-2	TRBD1	TRBJ2-7	.	TGTGCCAGCAGCGTGACCGGGACAGAGAGCTACGAGCAGTACTTC	CASSVTGTESYEQYF
TRBV9	.	TRBJ1-3	.	TGTGCCAGCAGCGATTTCAGATCCTCTGGAAACACCATATATTTT	CASSDFRSSGNTIYF
TRBV19	TRBD2	TRBJ2-1	.	TGTGCCAGTAGTCCGCCCTCACTAGCGGGAGGTTACAATGAGCAGTTCTTC	CASSPPSLAGGYNEQFF
TRBV3-1/TRBV3-2	TRBD2	TRBJ2-7	.	TGTGCCAGCAGCCCACTAGCGGGAGGGGACGAGCAGTACTTC	CASSPLAGGDEQYF
TRBV7-8	.	TRBJ2-1	.	TGTGCCAGCAGCTTAAGCGATGAGCAGTTCTTC	CASSLSDEQFF
TRBV19	TRBD1	TRBJ1-5	.	TGTGCCACCTCCGGGACAGGGGGCCGAAGCAATCAGCCCCAGCATTTT	CATSGTGGRSNQPQHF
TRBV10-3	TRBD2	TRBJ2-3	.	TGTGCCATCAGTACGGCTAGCGGGACGTCTAGCACAGATACGCAGTATTTT	CAISTASGTSSTDTQYF
TRBV29-1	TRBD1	TRBJ1-1	.	TGCAGCGTTCGCCGGGACAGCCTTGAAGCTTTCTTT	CSVRRDSLEAFF
TRBV12-3/TRBV12-4	.	TRBJ2-7	.	TGTGCCAGCAGTCAGCACTCAGCCTACGAGCAGTACTTC	CASSQHSAYEQYF
TRBV3-1/TRBV3-2	.	TRBJ2-5	.	TGTGCCAGCAGTCACAGGTACCCCCAAGAGACCCAGTACTTC	CASSHRYPQETQYF
TRBV5-1	TRBD2	TRBJ2-3	.	TGCGCCAGCAGCTTCCAGCGGGACCCAGATACGCAGTATTTT	CASSFQRDPDTQYF
TRBV4-1	.	TRBJ2-1	.	TGCGCCAGCAGCCAACGGGACACCTACTCCTACAATGAGCAGTTCTTC	CASSQRDTYSYNEQFF
TRBV24-1	.	TRBJ1-1	once	TGTGCTATACAGGGAGGCACTGAAGCTTTCTTT	CAIQGGTEAFF
TRBV9	.	TRBJ2-1	.	TGTGCCAGCAGCGTAGAGGAGGGAGGTGTTGGGTTCTTC	CASSVEEGGVGFF
TRBV30	.	TRBJ2-1	.	TGTGCCTGGATGAAGGGCTACAATGAGCAGTTCTTC	CAWMKGYNEQFF
TRBV30	TRBD2	TRBJ2-2	.	TGTGCCTGGAGTAGGCGGGAGCTCAGGGAGCTGTTTTTT	CAWSRRELRELFF
TRBV5-1	.	TRBJ2-5	.	TGCGCCAGCAGCTTGTCGGCAGGAAGAGAGACCCAGTACTTC	CASSLSAGRETQYF
TRBV30	TRBD1	TRBJ1-6	few	TGTGCCTGGAGGACAGGGACGGGTTCACCCCTCCACTTT	CAWRTGTGSPLHF
TRBV7-3	.	TRBJ2-7	once	TGTGCCAGCAGCTTAACGGCAGGGTCCTACGAGCAGTACTTC	CASSLTAGSYEQYF
TRBV27	TRBD2	TRBJ2-2	.	TGTGCCAGCAGGCGACTAGCGGGAGGGCCTTTACACGTCTACACCGGGGAGCTGTTTTTT	CASRRLAGGPLHVYTGELFF